This T cell receptor beta chain emerged from a study of blood T cell repertoires in COVID-19. Study-level information: The United States, Italy and Spain supplied acute and convalescent COVID-19 samples. PBMCs, B-cell-depleted T cells, or T cells provided the cDNA or gDNA that made up the material.

Losses at the gene ends were 3 bases for V and 8 bases for J; bases not matched to a gene: 15. This CDR3 is 16 amino acids long. Germline-derived CDR1 and CDR2 are KGHSH and LQKENI. In the source study's methods: Amplification of reference gene primers was used by the study to estimate nucleated cell counts. Here immunoSEQ multiplex PCR was the method, and the copy in TCRdb shows in-frame clones only, minus some. V, J and clone size are taken as reported in that table, and D and trimming were inferred from the DNA itself. The table has 200,000 to 250,000 clones, 83% seen once. This clone was recorded a few times. The Seattle patients, enrolled during active infection, were followed longitudinally.

This chain joins TRBV18 and TRBJ1-1; 7 bases are a match to TRBD1. Sequenced: peripheral blood. The TCR was taken from a woman under 40 with COVID-19, enrolled during active disease. The CDR3 bases are TGTGCCAGCTCACCGACTGGAGGGGGCCGGGTATCGGAAGCTTTCTTT. It yields the protein CASSPTGGGRVSEAFF.